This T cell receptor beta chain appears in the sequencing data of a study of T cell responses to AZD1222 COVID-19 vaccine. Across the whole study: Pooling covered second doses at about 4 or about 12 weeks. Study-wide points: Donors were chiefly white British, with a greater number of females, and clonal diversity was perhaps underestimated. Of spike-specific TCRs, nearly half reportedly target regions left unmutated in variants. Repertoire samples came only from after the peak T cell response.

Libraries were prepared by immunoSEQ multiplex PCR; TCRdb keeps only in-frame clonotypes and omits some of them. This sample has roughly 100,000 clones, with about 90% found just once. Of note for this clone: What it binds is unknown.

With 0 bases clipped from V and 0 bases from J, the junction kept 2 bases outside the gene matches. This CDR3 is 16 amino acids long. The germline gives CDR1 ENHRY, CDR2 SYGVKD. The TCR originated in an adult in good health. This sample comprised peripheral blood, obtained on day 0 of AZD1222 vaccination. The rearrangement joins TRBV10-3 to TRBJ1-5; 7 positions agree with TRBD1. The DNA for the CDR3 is TGTGCCATCAGTGAGTCAGGGACAGATAGCAATCAGCCCCAGCATTTT. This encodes CAISESGTDSNQPQHF.